This TCR beta chain is drawn from a study of cytomegalovirus exposure and HLA in healthy donors. Study findings and constraints: Some TCR beta chains (more than 150 of them) were listed as cytomegalovirus-associated.

V was shortened by 0 bases and J by 0 bases, with 6 bases between the two germline ends. Germline CDR1 reads MNHEY; CDR2 reads SMNVEV (reference sequence). The length of the CDR3 is 15 residues. About this clone: The antigen is not known.

Sequencing used immunoSEQ multiplex PCR; TCRdb keeps in-frame clones, though not all of them. The table includes hundreds of thousands of clones, approximately 88% detected once. The sequenced material came from PBMCs. The sequence was obtained from a woman under 40 in good health and CMV-seropositive. The chain carries TRBV27 and TRBJ1-5; no reliable D call. This CDR3 is CASSLSSYSNQPQHF. In DNA form, the CDR3 reads TGTGCCAGCAGTTTATCCAGCTATAGCAATCAGCCCCAGCATTTT.